The next 26 T cell receptor beta chains were all read from a single sample in a study of T-cell memory formation after mild COVID-19. TCRdb recomputed calls from the 5' RACE reads with MiXCR, one row per CDR3 protein. The sample consists of a few hundred thousand distinct CDR3 sequences, 20% to 25% of them appearing once. Sequencing input: PBMCs or a T cell subset sorted from them (not recorded which). All receptors derive from a man aged 18-30 years who had mild COVID-19 (a few samples of this study predate the infection). Cell type and time point are not known.

CDR3 nucleotide sequence: TGTGCCAGCAGCTCAGTTATGACAGGGGGCAACGCAGATACGCAGTATTTT. It yields the protein CASSSVMTGGNADTQYF. The chain recombines TRBV7-8 with TRBJ2-3, with TRBD1 matching 10 bases. Germline values: CDR1 SGHVS, CDR2 FQNEAQ. V shed 4 bases and J 4 bases; nucleotides not matched to a gene: 11. The CDR3 runs to 17 residues.

This clonotype was counted only a few times. The V gene is TRBV10-2, the J gene TRBJ2-7; 9 bases line up with TRBD1. The CDR3 totals 14 residues. The ends lost 6 bases at V and 2 bases at J; junction bases unmatched: 5. CDR1 WSHSY and CDR2 SAAADI come from the germline V gene. The CDR3 loop reads CASRGGTGTYEQYF. The DNA for the CDR3 is TGCGCCAGCAGGGGGGGGACAGGGACCTACGAGCAGTACTTC.

This clonotype has a handful of counts. J is TRBJ2-7 and V is TRBV10-3; TRBD1 matches at 7 bases. The CDR3 has 17 residues. From germline, CDR1 is ENHRY and CDR2 SYGVKD. The V gene end was trimmed by 6 bases and the J gene end by 7 bases; junction bases not matched to a gene: 21. CDR3 residues: CAISPQAPGTVTKEQYF. In DNA, the CDR3 is TGTGCCATCAGCCCCCAAGCCCCCGGGACAGTGACTAAGGAGCAGTACTTC.

This clonotype was detected a few times. The J gene is TRBJ2-4, the V gene TRBV7-3, with D perhaps given as TRBD1 or TRBD2 (5 bases each). Looked up from germline, CDR1 is SGHTA and CDR2 is FQGTGA. CDR3 size: 12 residues. V lost 5 bases and J lost 15, with 17 bases in between. The CDR3 is CASSPGDGFWYF. The CDR3 DNA follows: TGTGCCAGCAGCCCTGGGGACGGTTTTTGGTACTTC.

The rearrangement links TRBV7-9 to TRBJ2-5, with D possibly called TRBD1 or TRBD2 (5 bases each). The V end lost 3 bases, the J end lost 5 bases, and 10 bases lay between the germline ends. The CDR3 loop spans 13 amino acids. In germline, CDR1 is SEHNR, CDR2 FQNEAQ (reference sequence). The CDR3 DNA follows: TGTGCCAGCAGCTTTGGGACGTTCGAGACCCAGTACTTC. Translated, it gives CASSFGTFETQYF.

This clonotype was recorded a few times. V and J are TRBV5-8 and TRBJ1-6; D perhaps matches TRBD1 (6 bases). The ends were cut back, 3 bases at V and 10 bases at J, with 14 bases in the middle. The germline gives CDR1 SGHTS, CDR2 YDEGEE. The CDR3 runs 14 residues. The CDR3 protein is CASSSSRGGSPLHF. DNA of the CDR3: TGTGCCAGCAGCTCCTCCAGGGGCGGATCACCCCTCCACTTT.

The J gene is TRBJ2-7, the V gene TRBV5-6; the D gene is possibly TRBD1 (6 bases). The germline gives CDR1 SGHDT, CDR2 YYEEEE. The V end was cut by 4 bases, the J end by 3 bases, with 11 bases between. The CDR3 extends over 13 amino acids. CDR3 protein: CASSPRQDYEQYF. Here the CDR3 DNA reads TGTGCCAGCAGCCCCAGACAGGACTACGAGCAGTACTTC.

The chain is built from TRBV7-2 and TRBJ1-6, with D tentatively TRBD1 (6 bases). V lost 1 base and J 8 bases, leaving 12 bases between the germline ends. Per germline, CDR1 SGHTA and CDR2 FQGNSA. The CDR3 is 15 amino acids. The CDR3 loop is CASSLGQGWYSPLHF. The CDR3 DNA follows: TGTGCCAGCAGCTTAGGCCAGGGGTGGTATTCACCCCTCCACTTT.

The rearrangement uses TRBV29-1 and TRBJ2-5; TRBD1 aligns across 7 bases. CDR3 size: 12 residues. V gave up 7 bases and J gave up 3 bases; unmatched junction bases: 5. Germline values: CDR1 SQVTM, CDR2 ANQGSEA. The CDR3 region has the DNA TGCAGCGCCGGGACAGCTAAAGAGACCCAGTACTTC. Its translation is CSAGTAKETQYF.

This clonotype has just a few counts. The chain joins TRBV19 to TRBJ1-1; D perhaps matches TRBD1 (5 bases). The CDR3 contains 15 residues. V was trimmed by 4 bases and J by 0 bases, leaving 12 bases between them. Germline CDR1 and CDR2: LNHDA and SQIVND (reference sequence). CDR3 coding DNA: TGTGCCAGTAGTACGGCAGGGCTCATGAACACTGAAGCTTTCTTT. This encodes CASSTAGLMNTEAFF.

This clonotype was seen repeatedly, ten times or more. This chain uses TRBV7-2 with TRBJ2-1; D not resolved. Trimming left V 6 bases short and J 8 bases short, with 8 bases between. CDR1 and CDR2 from the germline V gene are SGHTA and FQGNSA. The CDR3 runs 11 residues. The CDR3 loop reads CASRLADEQFF. The CDR3, as DNA: TGTGCCAGCAGGCTGGCGGATGAGCAGTTCTTC. The complete variable domain, with remaining parts taken from reference TRBV7-2 and TRBJ2-1, reads GAGVSQSPSNKVTEKGKDVELRCDPISGHTALYWYRQSLGQGLEFLIYFQGNSAPDKSGLPSDRFSAERTGGSVSTLTIQRTQQEDSAVYLCASRLADEQFFGPGTRLTVL.

CDR3 region: CASSSPVVSGNTIYF. CDR3 coding DNA: TGTGCCAGCAGCTCGCCCGTTGTCTCTGGAAACACCATATATTTT. The chain carries TRBV28 and TRBJ1-3; no definite D call. Per germline, CDR1 MDHEN and CDR2 SYDVKM. V gave up 6 bases and J gave up 0 bases, with 12 bases separating them. The length of the CDR3 is 15 residues.

The V call is TRBV7-7, the J call TRBJ2-1; 10 positions match TRBD2. The CDR3 length is 16 residues. After removal of 0 bases from V and 8 bases from J, the junction contained 7 bases not matched to a gene. Germline V gene sequence: CDR1 SSHAT, CDR2 FNYEAQ (reference sequence). Here the CDR3 DNA reads TGTGCCAGCAGCTTAGCAGCAGCGGGGGGGCCAGATGAGCAGTTCTTC. It translates to CASSLAAAGGPDEQFF. Combining the CDR3 with reference TRBV7-7 and TRBJ2-1 gives the whole variable domain GAGVSQSPRYKVTKRGQDVTLRCDPISSHATLYWYQQALGQGPEFLTYFNYEAQPDKSGLPSDRFSAERPEGSISTLTIQRTEQRDSAMYRCASSLAAAGGPDEQFFGPGTRLTVL.

The V call is TRBV4-3, the J call TRBJ1-2; D gene ambiguous. Trimming pared 0 bases from V and 3 bases from J, leaving 11 bases between. This CDR3 region has 15 residues. CDR1 is LGHNA and CDR2 is YSLEER in the germline V gene. The CDR3 DNA follows: TGCGCCAGCAGCCAAGATGGTAGAGCGCACTATGGCTACACCTTC. Translating it yields CASSQDGRAHYGYTF.

About this clonotype: The CDR3 does not close with the conserved phenylalanine or tryptophan, likely indicating a read error. The rearrangement links TRBV4-1 to TRBJ2-1; TRBD2 agrees at 14 bases. The CDR3 runs 17 residues. V lost 2 bases to trimming and J lost 7 bases; unmatched junction nucleotides: 7. Looked up from germline, CDR1 is MGHRA and CDR2 is YSYEKL. The CDR3 here is CASSQLTSGGAGNEQFL. In nucleotides, the CDR3 is TGCGCCAGCAGCCAACTGACTAGCGGGGGGGCCGGGAATGAGCAGTTCTTA.

The V and J genes are TRBV20-1 and TRBJ1-5, with 7 nucleotides matching TRBD1. The CDR3 is 12 residues long. With V trimmed by 5 bases and J by 4 bases, 2 bases remained unmatched. The germline V gene encodes CDR1 DFQATT and CDR2 SNEGSKA (reference sequence). CDR3 loop: CSAGDRNQPQHF. The CDR3, as DNA: TGCAGTGCTGGGGACAGAAATCAGCCCCAGCATTTT.

At least ten counts were recorded for this clonotype. The gene calls are TRBV5-1 and TRBJ2-7; either TRBD1 or TRBD2 may fit D (6 bases each). Trimming left V 5 bases short and J 4 bases short, with 16 bases between. This CDR3 is built from 14 residues. Germline V CDR1 and CDR2: SGHRS, YFSETQ. The CDR3 coding sequence is TGCGCCAGCAGAATGGTCCCGGGGGCTTACGAGCAGTACTTC. Protein product: CASRMVPGAYEQYF.

This clonotype was observed a handful of times. The chain links TRBV6-5 to TRBJ2-7; 10 bases align to TRBD1. The CDR3 consists of 15 residues. V shed 6 bases and J 0 bases; nucleotides not matched to a gene: 5. Germline CDR1 and CDR2: MNHEY and SVGAGI. The CDR3 DNA follows: TGTGCCAGCAGAGACCGGACAGGGGGCTCCTACGAGCAGTACTTC. It specifies CASRDRTGGSYEQYF.

The J gene is TRBJ2-5, the V gene TRBV12-3 or TRBV12-4; the D gene could be TRBD1 or TRBD2 (6 bases each). The germline V and J ends were trimmed by 1 base and 1 base, with 13 bases remaining between them. The CDR3 length is 16 residues. CDR3: CASSLGGALGQETQYF. Written as DNA, the CDR3 is TGTGCCAGCAGTTTAGGGGGGGCCCTAGGCCAAGAGACCCAGTACTTC.

This clonotype was counted between two and nine times. The chain uses TRBV7-9 and TRBJ2-7; 9 positions agree with TRBD1. There are 13 residues in the CDR3. Germline CDR1 and CDR2: SEHNR and FQNEAQ (reference sequence). The trim removed 5 bases at V and 4 bases at J, leaving 3 bases unmatched. Here the CDR3 reads CASSRGQGYEQYV. DNA of the CDR3: TGTGCCAGCAGCCGCGGACAGGGGTACGAGCAGTACGTC.

This clonotype was counted between two and nine times. This rearrangement joins TRBV7-3 to TRBJ2-5; D uncertain. The CDR3 is 13 residues long. Trimming cost V 8 bases and J 5 bases, with 15 bases left between them. Germline lookup yields CDR1 SGHTA and CDR2 FQGTGA. In DNA form, the CDR3 reads TGTGCCAGCGGCGAGACGCAGCAGGAGACCCAGTACTTC. Translation gives CASGETQQETQYF.

This clonotype was counted only a few times. The rearrangement uses TRBV7-9 and TRBJ2-7; 7 nucleotides line up with TRBD1. The CDR3 is made up of 14 amino acids. Germline lookup yields CDR1 SEHNR and CDR2 FQNEAQ (reference sequence). J lost 3 bases, V lost 5 bases, and 7 bases had no gene match. CDR3 region: CASSPGGHFYEQYF. The DNA of the CDR3 is TGTGCCAGCAGCCCAGGGGGACACTTCTACGAGCAGTACTTC.

The V and J genes are TRBV12-3 or TRBV12-4 and TRBJ1-4; D gene unclear. This CDR3 comprises 15 residues. V dropped 5 bases and J dropped 7 bases, with 17 bases sitting between them. CDR3 bases: TGTGCCAGCAGTCCCGCCCCCCGGGTTTCTGAAAAACTGTTTTTT. It encodes CASSPAPRVSEKLFF.

Regarding this clonotype: A junction end diverges from the germline sequence, so it may reflect a read error. The chain links TRBV20-1 to TRBJ1-5; D not certain. From germline, CDR1 is DFQATT and CDR2 SNEGSKA (reference sequence). The CDR3 covers 12 residues. The CDR3 region is CSARGIDQPQHF. In nucleotides, the CDR3 is TGCAGTGCAAGAGGGATCGATCAGCCCCAGCATTTT.

This clonotype was detected only a few times. The gene calls are TRBV7-2 and TRBJ1-2; TRBD1 agrees at 12 bases. This CDR3 has 15 residues. Unmatched junction bases numbered 5, after V lost 1 base and J lost 8 bases. The V gene's germline CDR1 is SGHTA and CDR2 FQGNSA. CDR3 in DNA: TGTGCCAGCAGCTTAGGGGGACAGGGGGCTGTAGGCTACACCTTC. This sequence encodes CASSLGGQGAVGYTF.

The chain employs TRBV6-2 or TRBV6-3 and TRBJ2-7; tentatively, D is TRBD1 (5 bases). Trimming took off 3 bases at V and 2 bases at J, with 11 bases between the two ends. Germline CDR1 and CDR2: MNHEY and SVGEGT. The CDR3 extends over 14 amino acids. CDR3 nucleotides: TGTGCCAGCAGTTATAACAGGCTAACCTACGAGCAGTACGTC. Protein product: CASSYNRLTYEQYV.